This T cell receptor beta chain appears in the sequencing data of a study of control samples from healthy donors and cancer patients (TCRdb year 2020). Receptors were amplified or captured by the immunoSEQ multiplex PCR assay. The table comes from immuneACCESS by way of TCRdb, which keeps in-frame sequences with V and J called. Part of the clones is missing from these tables; in studies checked, under half for an unresolved V gene and the rest for unknown reasons. This sample lists about 180,000 clones; over 85% were detected once. Jointly, the top ten make up 1.4% of the sample. Including cysteine and phenylalanine, the CDR3 has 19 amino acids. The sequence is cut down to CDR3 DNA, 57 bases in frame from base 1. The germline V gene specifies SGHAT as CDR1 and FQNNGV as CDR2. Trimming accounts for 1 base at V and 0 bases at J, while the number of junction bases matched to no gene is 13. Of note for this clone: Its antigen specificity is not known. No qualities accompany the bases; no much larger clone lies one base away.

The sequence derives from a man aged 30 to 39 in good health. The chain employs TRBV11-2 and TRBJ1-1, and 8 junctional nucleotides match TRBD1. Sequencing was performed on blood. At the DNA level, the sequence is TGTGCCAGCAGCTTAGGCAGGGGGCTCTTCTCGCGTTTGAACACTGAAGCTTTCTTT. Its amino acids are CASSLGRGLFSRLNTEAFF.